This record looks at one T cell receptor (beta chain) sequence and its context. Methods used by the authors: Reference gene primer amplification gave nucleated cell count estimates. Method: immunoSEQ multiplex PCR; TCRdb's copy keeps in-frame clones and lacks some. V and J calls and clone size are copied from that table; D and trimming were computed from the DNA. Among a few hundred thousand clones listed, around nine tenths were seen once. The data stem from a study of blood T cell repertoires in COVID-19. On the study more broadly: Samples representing acute and convalescent COVID-19 were sourced from the United States, Italy and Spain. The analysed material was cDNA or gDNA that came from T cells, B-cell-depleted T cells, or PBMCs.

The CDR3 has 14 residues. Germline CDR1 is SGHAT and CDR2 is FQNNGV. V lost 4 bases, J lost 7 bases, and 14 bases lay in between. Sequenced: peripheral blood. The chain is built from TRBV11-2 and TRBJ2-1; possible D gene TRBD2, 6 bases. The clonotype was recovered from a man aged 55 to 70 who had recovered from COVID-19. The CDR3 DNA reads as TGTGCCAGCAGCTCCCTAGTGGGGAGGAATGAGCAGTTCTTC. It specifies CASSSLVGRNEQFF.